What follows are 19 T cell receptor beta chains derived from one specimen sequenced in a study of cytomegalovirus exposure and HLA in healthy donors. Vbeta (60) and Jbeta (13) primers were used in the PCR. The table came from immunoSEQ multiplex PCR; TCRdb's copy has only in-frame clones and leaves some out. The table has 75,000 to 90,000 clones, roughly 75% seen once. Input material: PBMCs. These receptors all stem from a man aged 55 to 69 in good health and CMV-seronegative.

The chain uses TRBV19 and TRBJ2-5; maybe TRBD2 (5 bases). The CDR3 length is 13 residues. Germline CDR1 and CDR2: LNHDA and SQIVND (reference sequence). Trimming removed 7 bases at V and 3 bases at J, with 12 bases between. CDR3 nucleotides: TGTGCCAGTATCTCGGCCGGGGAAGAGACCCAGTACTTC. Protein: CASISAGEETQYF.

Here the CDR3 reads CASSPRDRGGSYEQYF. The DNA of the CDR3 is TGTGCCAGCTCACCTAGGGACAGGGGGGGCTCCTACGAGCAGTACTTC. The chain links TRBV18 to TRBJ2-7; 11 bases align to TRBD1. CDR1 KGHSH and CDR2 LQKENI come from the germline V gene. The CDR3 is made up of 16 amino acids. V dropped 3 bases and J dropped 0; count of bases not matched to a gene: 4.

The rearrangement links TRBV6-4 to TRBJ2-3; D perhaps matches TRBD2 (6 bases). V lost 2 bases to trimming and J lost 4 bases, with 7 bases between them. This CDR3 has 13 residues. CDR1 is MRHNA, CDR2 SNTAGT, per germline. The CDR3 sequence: CASSDGEADTQYF. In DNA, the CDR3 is TGTGCCAGCAGTGACGGGGAGGCAGATACGCAGTATTTT.

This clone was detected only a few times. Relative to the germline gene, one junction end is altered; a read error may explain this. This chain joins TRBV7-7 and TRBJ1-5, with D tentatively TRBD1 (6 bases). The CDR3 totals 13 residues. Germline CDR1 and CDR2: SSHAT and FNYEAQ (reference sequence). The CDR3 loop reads CASSRDIGTAQHF. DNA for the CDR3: TGTGCTAGCAGCCGGGACATTGGAACAGCCCAGCATTTT.

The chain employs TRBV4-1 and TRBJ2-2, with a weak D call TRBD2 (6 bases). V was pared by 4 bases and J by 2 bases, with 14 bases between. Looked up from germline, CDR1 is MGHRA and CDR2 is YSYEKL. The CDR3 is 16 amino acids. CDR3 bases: TGCGCCAGCAGCCCAGAGGGCGGGGCCAACACCGGGGAGCTGTTTTTT. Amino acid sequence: CASSPEGGANTGELFF.

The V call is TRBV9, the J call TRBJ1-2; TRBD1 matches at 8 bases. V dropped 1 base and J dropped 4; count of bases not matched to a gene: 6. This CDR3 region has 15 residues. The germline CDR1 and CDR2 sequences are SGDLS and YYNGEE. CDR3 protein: CASSVRRTGGYGYTF. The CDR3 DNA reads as TGTGCCAGCAGCGTACGGCGAACAGGGGGCTATGGCTACACCTTC.

In nucleotides, the CDR3 is TGTGCCAGCAGCGCGGGACAGGGCAGGCAGTACTTC. This codes for CASSAGQGRQYF. J is TRBJ2-7 and V is TRBV6-5; 9 positions match TRBD1. V shed 6 bases and J 9 bases; nucleotides not matched to a gene: 6. Germline V lookup: CDR1 MNHEY, CDR2 SVGAGI. The CDR3 is 12 amino acids.

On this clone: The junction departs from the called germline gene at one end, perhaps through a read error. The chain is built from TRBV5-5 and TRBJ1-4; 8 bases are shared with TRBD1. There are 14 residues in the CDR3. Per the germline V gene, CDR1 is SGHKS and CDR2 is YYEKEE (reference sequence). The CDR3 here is CAGSLQGADEKLFF. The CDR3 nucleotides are TGTGCCGGCAGCTTGCAGGGGGCGGATGAAAAACTGTTTTTT.

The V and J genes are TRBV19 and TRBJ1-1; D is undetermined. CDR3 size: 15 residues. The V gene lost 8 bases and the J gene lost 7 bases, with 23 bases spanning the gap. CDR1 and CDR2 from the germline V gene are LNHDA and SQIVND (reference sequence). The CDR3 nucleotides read TGTGCCAGTGCCCTGACGAGGCGAGGGTCCAATGAAGCTTTCTTT. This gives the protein CASALTRRGSNEAFF. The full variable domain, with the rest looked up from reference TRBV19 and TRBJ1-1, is DGGITQSPKYLFRKEGQNVTLSCEQNLNHDAMYWYRQDPGQGLRLIYYSQIVNDFQKGDIAEGYSVSREKKESFPLTVTSAQKNPTAFYLCASALTRRGSNEAFFGQGTRLTVV.

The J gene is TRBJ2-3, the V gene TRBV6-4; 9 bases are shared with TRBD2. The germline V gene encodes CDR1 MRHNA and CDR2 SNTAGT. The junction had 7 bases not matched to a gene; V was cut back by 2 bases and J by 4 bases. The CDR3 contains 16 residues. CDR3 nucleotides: TGTGCCAGCAGTGACGGTGCGGGGGGGCCGTCAGATACGCAGTATTTT. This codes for CASSDGAGGPSDTQYF.

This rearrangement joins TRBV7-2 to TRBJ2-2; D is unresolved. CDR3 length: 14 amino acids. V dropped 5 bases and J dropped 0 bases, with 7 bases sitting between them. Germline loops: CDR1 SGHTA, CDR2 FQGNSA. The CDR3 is CASSPSANTGELFF. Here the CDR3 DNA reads TGTGCCAGCAGCCCCTCAGCGAACACCGGGGAGCTGTTTTTT.

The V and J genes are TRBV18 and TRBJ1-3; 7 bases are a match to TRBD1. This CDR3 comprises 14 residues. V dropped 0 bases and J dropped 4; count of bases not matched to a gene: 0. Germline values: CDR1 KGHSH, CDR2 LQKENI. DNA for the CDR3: TGTGCCAGCTCACCACCGGACAGGGGAAACACCATATATTTT. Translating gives CASSPPDRGNTIYF.

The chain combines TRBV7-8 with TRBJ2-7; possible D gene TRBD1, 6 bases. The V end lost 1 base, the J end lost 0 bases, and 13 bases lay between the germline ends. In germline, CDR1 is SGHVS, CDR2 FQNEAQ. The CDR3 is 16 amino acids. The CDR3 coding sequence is TGTGCCAGCAGCTTAGAGGGGACATCAAGCTCCTACGAGCAGTACTTC. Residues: CASSLEGTSSSYEQYF. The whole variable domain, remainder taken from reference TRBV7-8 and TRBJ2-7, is GAGVSQSPRYKVAKRGQDVALRCDPISGHVSLFWYQQALGQGPEFLTYFQNEAQLDKSGLPSDRFFAERPEGSVSTLKIQRTQQEDSAVYLCASSLEGTSSSYEQYFGPGTRLTVT.

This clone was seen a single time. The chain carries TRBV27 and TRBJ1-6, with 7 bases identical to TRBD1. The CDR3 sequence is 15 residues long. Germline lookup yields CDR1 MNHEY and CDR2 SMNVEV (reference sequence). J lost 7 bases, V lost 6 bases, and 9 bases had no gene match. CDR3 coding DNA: TGTGCCAGCAGACTGACAGGGTCCTGGAATTCACCCCTCCACTTT. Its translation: CASRLTGSWNSPLHF.

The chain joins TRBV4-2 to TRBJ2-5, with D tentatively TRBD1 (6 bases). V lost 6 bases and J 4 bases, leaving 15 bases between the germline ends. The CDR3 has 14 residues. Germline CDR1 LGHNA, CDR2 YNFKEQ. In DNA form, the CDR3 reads TGTGCCAGCAGGCTTAACAGGGACCCAGAGACCCAGTACTTC. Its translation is CASRLNRDPETQYF.

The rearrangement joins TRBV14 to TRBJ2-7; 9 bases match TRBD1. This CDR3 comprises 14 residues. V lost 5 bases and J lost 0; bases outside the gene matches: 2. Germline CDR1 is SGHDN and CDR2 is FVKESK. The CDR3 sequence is CASSGTGPSYEQYF. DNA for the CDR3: TGTGCCAGCAGCGGGACAGGGCCCTCCTACGAGCAGTACTTC.

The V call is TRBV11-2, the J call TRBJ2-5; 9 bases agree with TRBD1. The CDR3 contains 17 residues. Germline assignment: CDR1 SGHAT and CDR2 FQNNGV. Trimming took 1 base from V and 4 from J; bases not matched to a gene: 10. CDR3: CASSLGLRDRATETQYF. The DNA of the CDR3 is TGTGCCAGCAGCTTAGGATTACGGGACAGGGCTACAGAGACCCAGTACTTC.

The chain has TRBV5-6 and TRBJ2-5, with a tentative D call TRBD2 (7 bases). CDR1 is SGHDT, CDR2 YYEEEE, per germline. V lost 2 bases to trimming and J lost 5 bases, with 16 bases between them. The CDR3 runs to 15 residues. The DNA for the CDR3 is TGTGCCAGCAGCTTTAGGGGGGGCGGTTGGGAGACCCAGTACTTC. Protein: CASSFRGGGWETQYF.

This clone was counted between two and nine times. In DNA form, the CDR3 reads TGTGCCAGCAGTGAAGGAGGACAGGGCCGGACCCAGTACTTC. Protein: CASSEGGQGRTQYF. V gene TRBV2 combines with J gene TRBJ2-5; 8 bases are shared with TRBD1. J was trimmed by 7 bases and V by 1 base; bases with no gene match: 5. Germline lookup yields CDR1 SNHLY and CDR2 FYNNEI. The CDR3 spans 14 residues.